A single sample gave rise to the 21 T cell receptor beta chains below, sequenced in a study of shared clonotypes between healthy human individuals. Some clones are missing from TCRdb's copy, which holds only in-frame ones; the method was immunoSEQ multiplex PCR. The sample lists roughly 1,800,000 clones; approximately 94% were seen once. Only CD45RO-negative cells positively selected for CCR7 counted as naive CD8 cells, so terminally differentiated effector memory CD45RA+ cells were excluded. The sequenced sample was naive CD8+ T cells sorted from blood. These receptors were obtained from a man in his late teens or twenties in good health.

This chain uses TRBV7-8 with TRBJ1-2; tentative D call: TRBD1 (6 bases). Germline V gene data show CDR1 as SGHVS and CDR2 as FQNEAQ. Deletions cut 5 bases from V and 0 bases from J, with 13 bases between. The CDR3 is 15 residues long. The CDR3 loop reads CASSLGGQTNYGYTF. CDR3 DNA sequence: TGTGCCAGCAGCCTAGGGGGGCAGACTAACTATGGCTACACCTTC.

The V gene is TRBV13, the J gene TRBJ1-1; D possibly corresponds to TRBD1 (5 bases). This CDR3 contains 15 residues. V lost 4 bases and J 5 bases, leaving 17 bases between the germline ends. From germline, CDR1 is PRHDT and CDR2 FYEKMQ (reference sequence). CDR3 amino acids: CASSWGDPGGTEAFF. The CDR3 bases are TGTGCCAGCAGCTGGGGGGACCCGGGAGGGACTGAAGCTTTCTTT. Looking up the rest from reference TRBV13 and TRBJ1-1 gives the full variable domain: AAGVIQSPRHLIKEKRETATLKCYPIPRHDTVYWYQQGPGQDPQFLISFYEKMQSDKGSIPDRFSAQQFSDYHSELNMSSLELGDSALYFCASSWGDPGGTEAFFGQGTRLTVV.

V is TRBV2 and J is TRBJ2-4, with D hard to call. Germline V gene sequence: CDR1 SNHLY, CDR2 FYNNEI. Trimming left V 1 base short and J 3 bases short, with 4 bases between. This CDR3 has 13 amino acids. DNA of the CDR3: TGTGCCAGCAGTGAAGTGGACAAAAACATTCAGTACTTC. Amino acids: CASSEVDKNIQYF. The full variable domain, in which reference TRBV2 and TRBJ2-4 provide the parts outside the CDR3, is EPEVTQTPSHQVTQMGQEVILRCVPISNHLYFYWYRQILGQKVEFLVSFYNNEISEKSEIFDDQFSVERPDGSNFTLKIRSTKLEDSAMYFCASSEVDKNIQYFGAGTRLSVL.

The chain uses TRBV10-2 and TRBJ1-1; 7 bases are a match to TRBD1. The ends lost 0 bases at V and 5 bases at J; junction bases unmatched: 6. In germline, CDR1 is WSHSY, CDR2 SAAADI. CDR3 size: 15 residues. CDR3 coding DNA: TGCGCCAGCAGTGAGTCGGGATCAGGGGGTACTGAAGCTTTCTTT. It translates to CASSESGSGGTEAFF.

The chain combines TRBV23-1 with TRBJ1-6, with TRBD1 as a possible D gene (6 bases). TRBV23-1 is given ORF status, its function remaining uncertain. This CDR3 region has 14 residues. V gave up 8 bases and J gave up 7 bases, with 15 bases separating them. DNA of the CDR3: TGCGCCAGCGGCCGGGGGGGCCTCAATTCACCCCTCCACTTT. Protein sequence: CASGRGGLNSPLHF.

CDR3 in amino acids: CASSLDQYNEQFF. CDR3 sequence (DNA): TGTGCCAGCAGCTTAGATCAGTACAATGAGCAGTTCTTC. The rearrangement links TRBV7-3 to TRBJ2-1; no clear D gene. In germline, CDR1 is SGHTA, CDR2 FQGTGA. V was trimmed by 2 bases and J by 4 bases, leaving 6 bases between them. The CDR3 contains 13 residues.

This chain links TRBV4-1 with TRBJ2-6; 7 bases agree with TRBD1. CDR1 is MGHRA, CDR2 YSYEKL, per germline. J lost 1 base, V lost 5 bases, and 8 bases had no gene match. There are 17 residues in the CDR3. The CDR3 coding sequence is TGCGCCAGCAGCTCGAGACAGGGTCGTTCTGGGGCCAACGTCCTGACTTTC. Protein sequence: CASSSRQGRSGANVLTF.

This clone was seen only once. V usage is TRBV5-5 and J usage is TRBJ1-1, with D possibly being TRBD1 (6 bases). CDR1 is SGHKS, CDR2 YYEKEE, per germline (reference sequence). The CDR3 consists of 13 residues. The ends were cut back, 0 bases at V and 3 bases at J, with 6 bases in the middle. The DNA of the CDR3 is TGTGCCAGCAGCTTGGGGACAGACACTGAAGCTTTCTTT. Its protein product is CASSLGTDTEAFF. Supplemented by reference TRBV5-5 and TRBJ1-1, the full variable domain reads DAGVTQSPTHLIKTRGQQVTLRCSPISGHKSVSWYQQVLGQGPQFIFQYYEKEERGRGNFPDRFSARQFPNYSSELNVNALLLGDSALYLCASSLGTDTEAFFGQGTRLTVV.

Concerning this clone: Other DNA sequences from this sample encode an identical CDR3 as well. The chain carries TRBV5-6 and TRBJ2-7; D is uncertain. V was clipped by 0 bases and J by 0 bases, with 7 bases between them. The CDR3 consists of 14 residues. Germline V gene data show CDR1 as SGHDT and CDR2 as YYEEEE. Written as DNA, the CDR3 is TGTGCCAGCAGCTTGGGGACGGTCTCCTACGAGCAGTACTTC. It encodes CASSLGTVSYEQYF. Looking up the rest from reference TRBV5-6 and TRBJ2-7 gives the full variable domain: DAGVTQSPTHLIKTRGQQVTLRCSPKSGHDTVSWYQQALGQGPQFIFQYYEEEERQRGNFPDRFSGHQFPNYSSELNVNALLLGDSALYLCASSLGTVSYEQYFGPGTRLTVT.

The chain uses TRBV4-1 and TRBJ2-7; D is perhaps TRBD2 (5 bases). CDR1 MGHRA and CDR2 YSYEKL come from the germline V gene. The V end lost 0 bases, the J end lost 3 bases, and 15 bases lay between the germline ends. The CDR3 loop spans 16 amino acids. This chain's CDR3 is CASSQESAVDYYEQYF. DNA for the CDR3: TGCGCCAGCAGCCAAGAGTCAGCGGTCGACTACTACGAGCAGTACTTC.

The chain combines TRBV6-1 with TRBJ2-3, with 14 bases lining up with TRBD2. V shed 8 bases and J 5 bases; nucleotides not matched to a gene: 3. Germline V gives CDR1 MNHNS, CDR2 SASEGT. This CDR3 is built from 14 residues. The CDR3 DNA reads TGTGCCAGCGGACTAGCGGGAGGAATAGATACGCAGTATTTT. Protein product: CASGLAGGIDTQYF.

This rearrangement joins TRBV5-4 to TRBJ2-7; D is undetermined. Germline lookup yields CDR1 SGHNT and CDR2 YYREEE (reference sequence). V lost 4 bases to trimming and J lost 4 bases, with 21 bases between them. There are 16 residues in the CDR3. The CDR3 loop reads CASSPRPRLDEYEQYF. The CDR3 DNA sequence: TGTGCCAGCAGCCCTAGACCTAGGCTAGATGAGTACGAGCAGTACTTC.

This chain links TRBV6-6 with TRBJ1-4, with TRBD1 matching 8 bases. The junction had 6 bases not matched to a gene; V was cut back by 1 base and J by 5 bases. Germline CDR1 MNHNY, CDR2 SVGAGI (reference sequence). This CDR3 has 16 residues. The CDR3 is CASSYLQGGVNEKLFF. CDR3 bases: TGTGCCAGCAGTTACTTACAGGGGGGCGTGAATGAAAAACTGTTTTTT.

The chain is built from TRBV7-2 and TRBJ2-7, with D perhaps given as TRBD1 or TRBD2 (5 bases each). V dropped 0 bases and J dropped 2 bases, with 11 bases sitting between them. Germline CDR1 reads SGHTA; CDR2 reads FQGNSA. The CDR3 extends over 15 amino acids. The CDR3 is CASSLALGETYEQYF. CDR3 nucleotide sequence: TGTGCCAGCAGCTTAGCGCTGGGGGAAACCTACGAGCAGTACTTC.

This rearrangement joins TRBV2 to TRBJ2-7; D is possibly TRBD1 or TRBD2 (5 bases each). The CDR3 consists of 13 residues. Germline V gene sequence: CDR1 SNHLY, CDR2 FYNNEI. The V gene lost 7 bases and the J gene lost 8 bases, with 18 bases spanning the gap. In DNA form, the CDR3 reads TGTGCCAGCACAACTCGGGGCAGCCCTAAGCAGTACTTC. This codes for CASTTRGSPKQYF.

The rearrangement links TRBV9 to TRBJ1-1, with a weak D call TRBD1 (5 bases). Germline V gene data show CDR1 as SGDLS and CDR2 as YYNGEE. The CDR3 spans 13 residues. V lost 5 bases and J 2 bases, leaving 10 bases between the germline ends. CDR3 sequence (DNA): TGTGCCAGCAGTAAGGGGCCAAACACTGAAGCTTTCTTT. Encoded protein: CASSKGPNTEAFF.

Comment on this clone: The sample holds other DNA sequences that translate to the same CDR3. The chain joins TRBV6-5 to TRBJ2-6; D is unclear. Germline loops: CDR1 MNHEY, CDR2 SVGAGI. Trimming removed 1 base at V and 4 bases at J, with 5 bases between. This CDR3 has 14 amino acids. CDR3 residues: CASSYFSGANVLTF. In nucleotides, the CDR3 is TGTGCCAGCAGTTACTTCTCCGGGGCCAACGTCCTGACTTTC.

V gene TRBV11-2 combines with J gene TRBJ2-4; 10 bases line up with TRBD1. The CDR3 has 15 residues. Germline V gives CDR1 SGHAT, CDR2 FQNNGV. Unmatched junction bases numbered 5, after V lost 3 bases and J lost 6 bases. The CDR3 spells CASSFYRDRGNIQYF. The CDR3, as DNA: TGTGCCAGCAGCTTTTACCGGGACAGGGGAAACATTCAGTACTTC.

This chain connects TRBV13 to TRBJ2-5; D unresolved. V lost 5 bases and J 0 bases, leaving 10 bases between the germline ends. The CDR3 has 14 residues. In germline, CDR1 is PRHDT, CDR2 FYEKMQ (reference sequence). In DNA, the CDR3 is TGTGCCAGCAGCCTTCAAACGTACCAAGAGACCCAGTACTTC. The encoded protein is CASSLQTYQETQYF.

The V gene is TRBV6-4, the J gene TRBJ2-7; D may be TRBD1 (6 bases). V was clipped by 6 bases and J by 0 bases, with 18 bases between them. This CDR3 region has 16 residues. Germline loops: CDR1 MRHNA, CDR2 SNTAGT. As DNA, the CDR3 is TGTGCCAGCAGGAATCCACAGGGATATTTCTCCTACGAGCAGTACTTC. Its translation is CASRNPQGYFSYEQYF.

The chain is built from TRBV27 and TRBJ2-7; D is possibly TRBD1 (6 bases). The V end was cut by 5 bases, the J end by 2 bases, with 22 bases between. Germline-derived CDR1 and CDR2 are MNHEY and SMNVEV (reference sequence). CDR3 length equals 17 residues. The CDR3 is CASSLRHMTGPAYEQYF. DNA for the CDR3: TGTGCCAGCAGTCTTCGACATATGACAGGACCAGCCTACGAGCAGTACTTC.